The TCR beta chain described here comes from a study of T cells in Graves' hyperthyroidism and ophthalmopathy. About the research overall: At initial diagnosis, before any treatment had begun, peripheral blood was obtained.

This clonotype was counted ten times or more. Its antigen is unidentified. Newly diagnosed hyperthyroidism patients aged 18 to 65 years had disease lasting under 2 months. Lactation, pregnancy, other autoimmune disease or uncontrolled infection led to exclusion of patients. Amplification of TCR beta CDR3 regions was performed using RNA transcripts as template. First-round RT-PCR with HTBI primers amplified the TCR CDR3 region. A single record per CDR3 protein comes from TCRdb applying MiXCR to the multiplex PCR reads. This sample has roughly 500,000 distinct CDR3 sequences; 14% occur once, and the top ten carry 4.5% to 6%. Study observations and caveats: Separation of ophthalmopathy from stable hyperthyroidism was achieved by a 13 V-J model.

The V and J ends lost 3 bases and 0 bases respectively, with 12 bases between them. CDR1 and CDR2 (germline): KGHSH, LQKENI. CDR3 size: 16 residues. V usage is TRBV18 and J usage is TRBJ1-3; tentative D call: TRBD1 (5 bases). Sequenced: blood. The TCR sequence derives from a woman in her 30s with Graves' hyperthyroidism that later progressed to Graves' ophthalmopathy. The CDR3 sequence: CASSPGGKFSGNTIYF. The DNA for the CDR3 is TGTGCCAGCTCACCGGGGGGAAAATTCTCTGGAAACACCATATATTTT.